The source of this T cell receptor beta chain is a study of CD8 T cells in ankylosing spondylitis. V lost 3 bases and J 2 bases, leaving 16 bases between the germline ends. Germline V gene sequence: CDR1 LNHDA, CDR2 SQIVND (reference sequence). The CDR3 has 17 amino acids. MiXCR was run by TCRdb on the 5' RACE reads, yielding one entry per CDR3 protein. The sample includes more than 30,000 distinct CDR3 sequences, 9.5% to 11% of them seen just once. Remarks on this clonotype: Its antigen is unidentified.

Study observations and caveats: Earlier work had already found some motif variants in reactive arthritis synovial fluid and blood. The authors reported significant enrichment of disease-linked clones in matched ankylosing spondylitis synovial fluid. Disease-linked clones bore a CD8+ phenotype, appearing relatively rarely in peripheral blood.

The genes are TRBV19 and TRBJ2-2, with a weak D call TRBD2 (5 bases). The TCR originated in a male donor with ankylosing spondylitis. Sequenced input: synovial fluid, either unsorted or a sorted T cell fraction (not recorded which). CDR3 sequence (DNA): TGTGCCAGTAGTATGGGCCCGCGGGTCGGTAACACCGGGGAGCTGTTTTTT. Its protein product is CASSMGPRVGNTGELFF.